This is a list of T cell receptor beta chains from one sample in a study of radiation and T cells in renal cell carcinoma. Method: immunoSEQ multiplex PCR; TCRdb's copy keeps in-frame clones and lacks some. In the table there are approximately 70,000 clones, about 80% of which are singletons. The source material was blood, sampled from a patient whose treatment included radiotherapy and nephrectomy. These receptors were obtained from a man aged 60 to 75 with renal cell carcinoma. The CDR3 runs from the conserved cysteine through the conserved F or W. Fields, in order: clone size, D gene, V gene, J gene, CDR3 DNA, CDR3 protein. A D gene is named only where the DNA matches it firmly. Only part of the rows carry a size: once, few, many, or a class if the clone is expanded.

size: few
D: NA
V: TRBV29-1
J: TRBJ1-1
DNA: TGCAGCGTTGCACATTTCAGTTATATGAACACTGAAGCTTTCTTT
CDR3: CSVAHFSYMNTEAFF

size: NA
D: NA
V: TRBV19
J: TRBJ2-7
DNA: TGTGCCAGTAGTAGTGAGAGGCTAGCCGGGGACCCACGGAGCCACGAGCAGTACTTC
CDR3: CASSSERLAGDPRSHEQYF

size: NA
D: NA
V: TRBV5-4
J: TRBJ1-2
DNA: TGTGCCAGCAGCTGGCCCTTATGGGAGGGGAACTACTATGGCTACACCTTC
CDR3: CASSWPLWEGNYYGYTF

size: NA
D: NA
V: TRBV7-3
J: TRBJ1-6
DNA: TGTGCCAGCAGCCACCAGGGTGAGGGTTCACCCCTCCACTTT
CDR3: CASSHQGEGSPLHF

size: NA
D: TRBD2
V: TRBV5-1
J: TRBJ2-2
DNA: TGCGCCAGCAGCGAAGGACTAGCGATGGCCGGGGAGCTGTTTTTT
CDR3: CASSEGLAMAGELFF

size: once
D: NA
V: TRBV14
J: TRBJ2-2
DNA: TGTGCCAGCAGCGCCCTTACGGGGGGCCAGGGCACCGGGGAGCTGTTTTTT
CDR3: CASSALTGGQGTGELFF

size: NA
D: TRBD1
V: TRBV5-4
J: TRBJ2-3
DNA: TGTGCCAGCAGCGTGGTACAGGGGGTAGGGGTGGATACGCAGTATTTT
CDR3: CASSVVQGVGVDTQYF

size: NA
D: TRBD2
V: TRBV5-6
J: TRBJ2-1
DNA: TGTGCCAGCAGCCGTACTAGCGTTTACAATGAGCAGTTCTTC
CDR3: CASSRTSVYNEQFF

size: NA
D: NA
V: TRBV6-5
J: TRBJ2-5
DNA: TGTGCCAGCAGTTATGGTGGGCCCGGGGGAGAGACCCAGTACTTC
CDR3: CASSYGGPGGETQYF

size: NA
D: NA
V: TRBV10-3
J: TRBJ1-1
DNA: TGTGCCATCAGTGAGTCATCGGGAGGACGGGAGGACACTGAAGCTTTCTTT
CDR3: CAISESSGGREDTEAFF

size: NA
D: NA
V: TRBV11-2
J: TRBJ2-2
DNA: TGTGCCAGCAGCTTATCCCGCGTCTCCACCGGGGAGCTGTTTTTT
CDR3: CASSLSRVSTGELFF

size: NA
D: NA
V: TRBV5-4
J: TRBJ2-3
DNA: TGTGCCAGCAGCTTGTCGTTAGACACAGATACGCAGTATTTT
CDR3: CASSLSLDTDTQYF

size: few
D: NA
V: TRBV15
J: TRBJ2-5
DNA: TGTGCCACCAGCAGGGCACAGGGGGGGCAAGAGACCCAGTACTTC
CDR3: CATSRAQGGQETQYF

size: NA
D: TRBD1
V: TRBV7-8
J: TRBJ1-2
DNA: TGTGCCAGCAGCTCAGGGACAGACTATGGCTACACCTTC
CDR3: CASSSGTDYGYTF

size: NA
D: NA
V: TRBV28
J: TRBJ2-1
DNA: TGTGCCAGCAGTTTCGGGACTAATGAGCAGTTCTTC
CDR3: CASSFGTNEQFF

size: once
D: NA
V: TRBV5-8
J: TRBJ1-5
DNA: TGTGCCAGCAGCTATCTTGGGGACAGCAATCAGCCCCAGCATTTT
CDR3: CASSYLGDSNQPQHF

size: NA
D: NA
V: TRBV5-8
J: TRBJ2-7
DNA: TGTGCCAGCAGCTTCCAAAGACAGGCTTGGAACTACGAGCAGTACTTC
CDR3: CASSFQRQAWNYEQYF

size: few
D: TRBD1
V: TRBV28
J: TRBJ1-1
DNA: TGTGCCAGCAACGTACAGGGGGACTCTGAAGCTTTCTTT
CDR3: CASNVQGDSEAFF

size: few
D: NA
V: TRBV30
J: TRBJ1-1
DNA: TGTGCCGGCCTGAGACACACTGAAGCTTTCTTT
CDR3: CAGLRHTEAFF

size: few
D: TRBD1
V: TRBV6-5
J: TRBJ2-7
DNA: TGTGCCAGCAGTTTCATACAGGGGGCACAGTACGAGCAGTACTTC
CDR3: CASSFIQGAQYEQYF

size: NA
D: NA
V: TRBV11-1
J: TRBJ2-4
DNA: TGTGCCAGCAGTACAGGGTCGGACGCCAAAAACATTCAGTACTTC
CDR3: CASSTGSDAKNIQYF

size: NA
D: NA
V: TRBV6-1
J: TRBJ1-5
DNA: TGTGCCAGCAGTGACCCCGGGACCGCCAATCAGCCCCAGCATTTT
CDR3: CASSDPGTANQPQHF

size: NA
D: NA
V: TRBV29-1
J: TRBJ1-5
DNA: TGCAGCGTTGGGACGTTGGAACAGCCCCAGCATTTT
CDR3: CSVGTLEQPQHF

size: NA
D: NA
V: TRBV10-3
J: TRBJ2-1
DNA: TGTGCCATCAGTGAGTCAGGAGGGAATGAGCAGTTCTTC
CDR3: CAISESGGNEQFF

size: NA
D: NA
V: TRBV9
J: TRBJ2-3
DNA: TGTGCCAGCAGCCCGGGGGACCTCACCACGCAGTATTTT
CDR3: CASSPGDLTTQYF

size: NA
D: NA
V: TRBV4-3
J: TRBJ2-2
DNA: TGCGCCAGCAGCCAAGAAGGGCACGACACCGGGGAGCTGTTTTTT
CDR3: CASSQEGHDTGELFF

size: NA
D: TRBD1
V: TRBV19
J: TRBJ1-3
DNA: TGTGCCAGTAGTACCTGGACAGGGGGGTCCTCTGGAAACACCATATATTTT
CDR3: CASSTWTGGSSGNTIYF

size: NA
D: NA
V: TRBV21-1
J: TRBJ2-5
DNA: TGTGCCAGCAGCAAAGGTCAGCGGGAGGGCCGAGAAGAGACCCAGTACTTC
CDR3: CASSKGQREGREETQYF

size: NA
D: NA
V: TRBV27
J: TRBJ1-1
DNA: TGTGCCAGCAGTTTAAGAGGTGGCACTGAAGCTTTCTTT
CDR3: CASSLRGGTEAFF

size: NA
D: TRBD1
V: TRBV19
J: TRBJ1-2
DNA: TGTGCCAGTAGCTCCCCCGGGACAGGGTTTTATGGCTACACCTTC
CDR3: CASSSPGTGFYGYTF

size: few
D: NA
V: TRBV7-3
J: TRBJ1-1
DNA: TGTGCCAGCAGCTTACAGGGGCTAGGCACTGAAGCTTTCTTT
CDR3: CASSLQGLGTEAFF

size: NA
D: TRBD2
V: TRBV5-4
J: TRBJ2-5
DNA: TGTGCCAGCAGGGCCGGGACTAGCGGGGGGTGGGAGACCCAGTACTTC
CDR3: CASRAGTSGGWETQYF

size: NA
D: TRBD1
V: TRBV5-1
J: TRBJ2-1
DNA: TGCGCCAGCAGCGCCGGGACAGGGTCCTACAATGAGCAGTTCTTC
CDR3: CASSAGTGSYNEQFF

size: NA
D: TRBD2
V: TRBV5-1
J: TRBJ2-5
DNA: TGCGCCAGCAGCACCGGACTAGCGGGGGGGGAAGGAGAGACCCAGTACTTC
CDR3: CASSTGLAGGEGETQYF

size: NA
D: NA
V: TRBV25-1
J: TRBJ2-1
DNA: TGTGCCAGCAGGGCCCCAAACAATGAGCAGTTCTTC
CDR3: CASRAPNNEQFF

size: few
D: NA
V: TRBV19
J: TRBJ2-5
DNA: TGTGCCAGTAGTGCCACAGTGAGGGAGACCCAGTACTTC
CDR3: CASSATVRETQYF

size: NA
D: NA
V: TRBV28
J: TRBJ1-2
DNA: TGTGCCAGCAAGGCCACCTCTAACTATGGCTACACCTTC
CDR3: CASKATSNYGYTF

size: NA
D: NA
V: TRBV9
J: TRBJ2-7
DNA: TGTGCCAGCAGCGTAGATGGGCGGTCCTACGAGCAGTACTTC
CDR3: CASSVDGRSYEQYF

size: NA
D: NA
V: TRBV18
J: TRBJ2-6
DNA: TGTGCCAGCTCACCACTGAGTGGGGCCAACGTCCTGACTTTC
CDR3: CASSPLSGANVLTF

size: NA
D: TRBD1
V: TRBV19
J: TRBJ1-1
DNA: TGTGCCAGTGGAGACAGGGGGATGAACACTGAAGCTTTCTTT
CDR3: CASGDRGMNTEAFF

size: NA
D: TRBD1
V: TRBV6-5
J: TRBJ1-2
DNA: TGTGCCAGCAAGGACAGGGGGTACTATGGCTACACCTTC
CDR3: CASKDRGYYGYTF

size: NA
D: NA
V: TRBV30
J: TRBJ1-2
DNA: TGTGCCTGGAGTGTAGGACGAACGCCCTATGGCTACACCTTC
CDR3: CAWSVGRTPYGYTF

size: NA
D: NA
V: TRBV2
J: TRBJ1-1
DNA: TGTGCCAGCACCGGGACTCCAAAAGGCACTGAAGCTTTCTTT
CDR3: CASTGTPKGTEAFF

size: NA
D: NA
V: TRBV19
J: TRBJ2-2
DNA: TGTGCCAGTAGTAGCGTTTCTATAGGCAAAAGCTCGAACACCGGGGAGCTGTTTTTT
CDR3: CASSSVSIGKSSNTGELFF

size: NA
D: TRBD2
V: TRBV6-1
J: TRBJ2-3
DNA: TGTGCCAGCAGTGCCCGACTAGCGGGGGGCACAGATACGCAGTATTTT
CDR3: CASSARLAGGTDTQYF

size: NA
D: NA
V: TRBV29-1
J: TRBJ2-7
DNA: TGCAGCGTTGATGGGCAGGGCTACGAGCAGTACTTC
CDR3: CSVDGQGYEQYF

size: NA
D: TRBD1
V: TRBV18
J: TRBJ1-1
DNA: TGTGCCAGCTCTCCCGGACAGGGGGCGCAAACTGAAGCTTTCTTT
CDR3: CASSPGQGAQTEAFF

size: NA
D: NA
V: TRBV11-2
J: TRBJ1-2
DNA: TGTGCCAGCAGCTTAGGGCAGGCGGCCTATGGCTACACCTTC
CDR3: CASSLGQAAYGYTF

size: NA
D: TRBD1
V: TRBV5-1
J: TRBJ2-5
DNA: TGCGCCAGCAGCCTGGGACAGGGTTTAGGGGAGACCCAGTACTTC
CDR3: CASSLGQGLGETQYF

size: NA
D: TRBD2
V: TRBV5-1
J: TRBJ2-5
DNA: TGCGCCAGCAGCCGGACTAGCGCGGACGGCCAAGAGACCCAGTACTTC
CDR3: CASSRTSADGQETQYF

size: NA
D: TRBD1
V: TRBV4-1
J: TRBJ1-1
DNA: TGCGCCAGCAGCCTGGTGACAGGGGAGACTGAAGCTTTCTTT
CDR3: CASSLVTGETEAFF

size: NA
D: TRBD2
V: TRBV5-6
J: TRBJ2-1
DNA: TGTGCCAGCAGCGCGGGACTAGCGGCTCGGTGGAATGAGCAGTTCTTC
CDR3: CASSAGLAARWNEQFF

size: NA
D: TRBD1
V: TRBV5-6
J: TRBJ1-1
DNA: TGTGCCAGCAGCACCAGGGGGCTGAACACTGAAGCTTTCTTT
CDR3: CASSTRGLNTEAFF

size: medium-sized
D: TRBD2
V: TRBV5-5
J: TRBJ2-7
DNA: TGTGCCAGCAGCTTGGGCGCGGGGGTGACCTACGAGCAGTACTTC
CDR3: CASSLGAGVTYEQYF